The present entry profiles one T cell receptor (beta chain) with its context. The antigen remains unidentified. The CDR3 contains 14 residues. V gave up 3 bases and J gave up 6 bases, with 12 bases separating them. CDR1 is LNHDA and CDR2 is SQIVND in the germline V gene (reference sequence). PCR amplification relied on 60 Vbeta primers (plus 13 Jbeta primers). Only in-frame clones appear in the TCRdb table, and some are missing; sequencing was by immunoSEQ multiplex PCR. In the table there are just under 150,000 clones, 75% to 90% of which are singletons. This record belongs to a study of cytomegalovirus exposure and HLA in healthy donors. Study background: From donors who were HLA-typed, an early data release held around 85 million unique TCRs. The Caucasian-associated ancestry cluster held over 80% of a few hundred genotyped donors. Study conclusions and caveats: Accurate prediction of HLA-A and HLA-B alleles (for most subjects) was reportedly achieved from TCR beta sequences. Prior analysis indicated that the majority of TCR beta V segments exhibited productivity approximately 87% or approximately 30% of the time.

The sequencing input was PBMCs. The clonotype comes from a woman aged 30 to 39 in good health and CMV-seronegative. The V gene is TRBV19, the J gene TRBJ1-5, with TRBD1 as a possible D gene (5 bases). This CDR3 reads CASSILFRAQPQHF. The CDR3, as DNA: TGTGCCAGTAGTATTCTGTTCAGGGCTCAGCCCCAGCATTTT. Together with reference TRBV19 and TRBJ1-5, the CDR3 gives the full variable domain: DGGITQSPKYLFRKEGQNVTLSCEQNLNHDAMYWYRQDPGQGLRLIYYSQIVNDFQKGDIAEGYSVSREKKESFPLTVTSAQKNPTAFYLCASSILFRAQPQHFGDGTRLSIL.